This entry is about one T cell receptor beta chain. As yet, its antigen is unknown. This specimen belongs to a study of shared clonotypes between healthy human individuals. Into CD45RA+ naive and CD45RA-negative memory subsets, the CD4+ cells were split. The material for each subset, its genomic DNA, was split evenly across several immunoSEQ plates. Profiled with immunoSEQ multiplex PCR; TCRdb holds only in-frame clones, not every one. Here the sample spans some 2.4 million clones, 80% to 95% being singletons. Study-level findings and limits: Naive subsets usually exceeded memory subsets in estimated richness. Sharing across four donors was highest in naive CD4 (around 5%) and lowest in memory CD8 (0.4%).

The sequence was collected from a man between 18 and 35 years old in good health. Some clones in this sample may be carry-over from other donors' samples. Sample: naive CD4+ T cells from PBMCs. Specified subset: CD45RA+ positively selected.

CDR3 protein: CASSLRLADYYEQYF. The CDR3, as DNA: TGCGCCAGCAGCTTGAGGCTAGCGGACTACTACGAGCAGTACTTC. The chain employs TRBV5-1 and TRBJ2-7; 7 bases line up with TRBD2. Germline CDR1 SGHRS, CDR2 YFSETQ. Trimming cost V 1 base and J 3 bases; bases outside gene matches: 7. CDR3 length equals 15 residues.